This T cell receptor (beta chain) was observed in a study of human T cells and chemical hapten exposure. Trimming pared 9 bases from V and 8 bases from J, leaving 15 bases between. Per the germline V gene, CDR1 is SGHRS and CDR2 is YFSETQ. The CDR3 extends over 13 amino acids. In regard to this clonotype: The target antigen is unknown.

Time point meaning: patch test 1, 2 weeks after DPC sensitization. The treatment was: therapeutic diphenylcyclopropenone sensitization with weekly scalp DPC. The starting material, unfractionated whole blood, was used for total RNA extraction. TCRdb reprocessed the RACE reads with MiXCR, giving one entry per CDR3 protein. The repertoire holds about 340,000 distinct CDR3 sequences, with 6% to 8.5% as singletons. Study-wide findings and caveats: Significantly more large CDR3 similarity clusters arose among expanded TCRs than among controls.

The V call is TRBV5-1, the J call TRBJ1-6; D may be TRBD1 (6 bases). The sequencing here drew on whole blood, taken in connection with sensitization to the hapten diphenylcyclopropenone (DPC). The clonotype was recovered from a woman aged 18-29 years with alopecia areata. Some clones in this sample may be carry-over from other donors' samples. CDR3 sequence reads: CATRGQGDSPLHF. The CDR3 region has the DNA TGCGCCACACGGGGGCAGGGAGATTCACCCCTCCACTTT.